The 32 T cell receptor beta chains in this list originate from one sample, sequenced in a study of blood T cells in healthy people across ages. Using a J-beta primer mix together with a sample-barcoded 5' primer, a second PCR was run for roughly 7 to 11 cycles. TCRdb re-called the 5' RACE reads through MiXCR, storing one row per CDR3 protein. The repertoire includes about 1.8 million distinct CDR3 sequences, approximately 50% of them detected once, and around 2.1% sits in the top ten. Input material: blood. These receptors came from a woman between 35 and 50 years old in good health.

This rearrangement joins TRBV7-2 to TRBJ2-5; tentative D call: TRBD2 (7 bases). Germline V gene lookup returns CDR1 SGHTA and CDR2 FQGNSA. The CDR3 is 17 amino acids. Between the trimmed V and J ends, which lost 1 base and 5 bases, there was a span of 20 bases. The CDR3 protein is CASSLVLGGARLETQYF. The DNA for the CDR3 is TGTGCCAGCAGCTTAGTTTTAGGGGGGGCGCGTTTGGAGACCCAGTACTTC. The full variable domain, completed using reference TRBV7-2 and TRBJ2-5, is GAGVSQSPSNKVTEKGKDVELRCDPISGHTALYWYRQSLGQGLEFLIYFQGNSAPDKSGLPSDRFSAERTGGSVSTLTIQRTQQEDSAVYLCASSLVLGGARLETQYFGPGTRLLVL.

CDR3 amino acids: CASSLSRGREQYF. The CDR3 DNA follows: TGTGCCAGCAGTTTGAGCAGGGGGCGTGAGCAGTACTTC. V is TRBV28 and J is TRBJ2-7, with 8 bases fitting TRBD1. The ends lost 3 bases at V and 7 bases at J; junction bases unmatched: 5. This CDR3 is built from 13 residues. The germline V gene encodes CDR1 MDHEN and CDR2 SYDVKM.

The chain has TRBV7-9 and TRBJ2-2; the D gene is possibly TRBD2 (6 bases). The germline V gene has CDR1 SEHNR and CDR2 FQNEAQ (reference sequence). The CDR3 consists of 15 residues. Deletions cut 7 bases from V and 4 bases from J, with 16 bases between. CDR3 in DNA: TGTGCCAGCAAGGGGCAGGGAGCGGGCACCGGGGAGCTGTTTTTT. Encoded protein: CASKGQGAGTGELFF.

This clonotype was observed a few times. This rearrangement joins TRBV28 to TRBJ2-5; 7 nucleotides align to TRBD1. The CDR3 loop spans 19 amino acids. Germline V gene data show CDR1 as MDHEN and CDR2 as SYDVKM. With 3 bases clipped from V and 4 bases from J, the junction kept 20 bases outside the gene matches. DNA for the CDR3: TGTGCCAGCAGTTTGGTGACAGGGATGGGGTCAGGAATATTAGAGACCCAGTACTTC. Amino acid sequence: CASSLVTGMGSGILETQYF.

The chain joins TRBV12-3 or TRBV12-4 to TRBJ1-5, with 7 bases that match TRBD1. V shed 1 base, J shed 1 base, and the junction held 1 base outside the gene matches. The CDR3 totals 15 residues. For the CDR3, the DNA is TGTGCCAGCAGTTTAGAGACAGGGAGCAATCAGCCCCAGCATTTT. Protein product: CASSLETGSNQPQHF.

The genes are TRBV6-1 and TRBJ2-1; 12 bases align to TRBD2. The CDR3 loop spans 18 amino acids. Germline V lookup: CDR1 MNHNS, CDR2 SASEGT. J gave up 2 bases and V 2 bases, and 7 bases lay outside the gene matches. The CDR3 DNA is TGTGCCAGCAGTGAAAGGCTAGCGGGGGGGCCGGCCTACAATGAGCAGTTCTTC. It translates to CASSERLAGGPAYNEQFF.

This chain links TRBV6-5 with TRBJ1-6; the match to TRBD1 covers 9 bases. The junction had 8 bases not matched to a gene; V was cut back by 2 bases and J by 9 bases. Germline values: CDR1 MNHEY, CDR2 SVGAGI. The CDR3 has 16 amino acids. As DNA, the CDR3 is TGTGCCAGCAGTTACGAAGTTCGACAGGGGGGTTCACCCCTCCACTTT. Translating it yields CASSYEVRQGGSPLHF.

V and J are TRBV6-5 and TRBJ2-7; D not resolved. The germline CDR1 and CDR2 sequences are MNHEY and SVGAGI. The CDR3 length is 14 residues. V lost 7 bases and J 2 bases, leaving 15 bases between the germline ends. As DNA, the CDR3 is TGTGCCAGCACCCCCGGACGGGTTCCCTACGAGCAGTACTTC. Translated: CASTPGRVPYEQYF.

The CDR3 nucleotides read TGCAGTGCTAGAGAAGCGGGGGGGCCCTACAATGAGCAGTTCTTC. Encoded protein: CSAREAGGPYNEQFF. The chain has TRBV20-1 and TRBJ2-1; 10 nucleotides agree with TRBD2. The CDR3 sequence is 15 residues long. Germline V CDR1 and CDR2: DFQATT, SNEGSKA (reference sequence). The V segment lost 0 bases and the J segment 2 bases; nucleotides outside the gene matches: 1.

The chain has TRBV6-5 and TRBJ2-5; no definite D call. CDR1 is MNHEY, CDR2 SVGAGI, per germline. This CDR3 is 12 amino acids long. Trimming took off 4 bases at V and 9 bases at J, with 12 bases between the two ends. CDR3 loop: CASSSSASAQYF. The CDR3 DNA reads as TGTGCCAGCAGTTCCTCCGCATCCGCCCAGTACTTC.

A few counts support this clonotype. The chain couples TRBV6-2 or TRBV6-3 to TRBJ2-7; 8 nucleotides match TRBD2. Germline CDR1 is MNHEY and CDR2 is SVGEGT. This CDR3 contains 15 residues. Trimming took 7 bases from V and 2 from J; bases not matched to a gene: 10. The DNA of the CDR3 is TGTGCCAGCATGGAAGCGGCGGGAGGAGCCTACGAGCAGTACTTC. This gives the protein CASMEAAGGAYEQYF.

This clonotype was found once. V is TRBV5-5 and J is TRBJ2-4, with 12 bases aligning to TRBD1. The junction had 16 bases not matched to a gene; V was cut back by 5 bases and J by 16 bases. The germline V gene encodes CDR1 SGHKS and CDR2 YYEKEE (reference sequence). The CDR3 has 15 residues. CDR3 coding DNA: TGTGCCAGCAGGGAAGGGACAGGGGGCATGTACGAGCATTACTTC. Translating it yields CASREGTGGMYEHYF.

The chain has TRBV6-1 and TRBJ1-2, with TRBD1 matching over 8 bases. Germline assignment: CDR1 MNHNS and CDR2 SASEGT. CDR3 length equals 15 residues. Trimming removed 1 base from V and 4 bases from J; junction bases left unmatched: 5. CDR3 loop: CASSEVPGGGYGYTF. The CDR3 DNA follows: TGTGCCAGCAGTGAAGTGCCAGGGGGCGGCTATGGCTACACCTTC.

This clonotype turned up a few times. The gene calls are TRBV5-1 and TRBJ2-7; 8 positions match TRBD1. The CDR3 is made up of 14 amino acids. The V gene's germline CDR1 is SGHRS and CDR2 YFSETQ. V lost 3 bases and J lost 5; bases outside the gene matches: 7. CDR3 in DNA: TGCGCCAGCAGCTCTGGGACAGGTTGGGACGAGCAGTACTTC. It specifies CASSSGTGWDEQYF.

In its sample, this clonotype was seen once. This chain links TRBV7-2 with TRBJ2-3, with D possibly called TRBD1 or TRBD2 (5 bases each). Germline V lookup: CDR1 SGHTA, CDR2 FQGNSA. Trimming took 2 bases from V and 10 from J, leaving 13 bases between them. CDR3 size: 13 residues. This CDR3 is CASSLSAPGPQYF. The CDR3 DNA reads TGTGCCAGCAGCTTATCTGCCCCGGGGCCGCAGTATTTT.

The chain combines TRBV11-2 with TRBJ2-5, with D tentatively TRBD2 (7 bases). The V and J ends lost 0 bases and 7 bases respectively, with 18 bases between them. Germline CDR1 is SGHAT and CDR2 is FQNNGV. This CDR3 is 16 amino acids long. CDR3 residues: CASSLDGGPRYGTQYF. CDR3 bases: TGTGCCAGCAGCTTAGACGGGGGGCCCAGATATGGGACCCAGTACTTC.

This rearrangement joins TRBV4-3 to TRBJ2-5; either TRBD1 or TRBD2 may supply D (6 bases each). Germline V CDR1 and CDR2: LGHNA, YSLEER. This CDR3 is 16 amino acids long. V was shortened by 0 bases and J by 4 bases, with 15 bases between the two germline ends. The CDR3 region is CASSQDLGGGGETQYF. The DNA of the CDR3 is TGCGCCAGCAGCCAAGATTTGGGGGGCGGAGGAGAGACCCAGTACTTC.

The CDR3 spells CSVEESLLRGYGYTF. DNA of the CDR3: TGCAGCGTTGAGGAAAGTCTTCTCAGGGGCTATGGCTACACCTTC. The chain employs TRBV29-1 and TRBJ1-2, with D possibly being TRBD1 (6 bases). The V gene lost 3 bases and the J gene lost 4 bases, with 18 bases spanning the gap. The germline V gene encodes CDR1 SQVTM and CDR2 ANQGSEA. The CDR3 totals 15 residues.

This clonotype was observed a single time. V is TRBV20-1 and J is TRBJ1-6, with D possibly being TRBD1 (5 bases). The CDR3 loop spans 15 amino acids. The V end was cut by 4 bases, the J end by 5 bases, with 15 bases between. Germline CDR1 reads DFQATT; CDR2 reads SNEGSKA (reference sequence). The CDR3 sequence: CSAKTAGPDNSPLHF. For the CDR3, the DNA is TGCAGTGCTAAGACCGCGGGACCGGATAATTCACCCCTCCACTTT.

This clonotype was counted a few times. The chain employs TRBV4-3 and TRBJ2-3; TRBD1 might be the D (5 bases). The V gene's germline CDR1 is LGHNA and CDR2 YSLEER. Trimming shortened V by 0 bases and J by 0 bases, and 13 bases separated the two germline ends. The CDR3 runs 17 residues. The CDR3 region is CASSQEGTGSSTDTQYF. CDR3 nucleotide sequence: TGCGCCAGCAGCCAAGAGGGAACAGGCTCGAGCACAGATACGCAGTATTTT.

V is TRBV7-2 and J is TRBJ2-4, with 9 bases aligning to TRBD1. V trimming: 7 bases; J trimming: 8 bases; junction bases outside the gene matches: 6. The CDR3 covers 13 residues. The germline CDR1 and CDR2 sequences are SGHTA and FQGNSA. CDR3 in amino acids: CASTADRGHIQYF. In nucleotides, the CDR3 is TGTGCCAGCACCGCGGACAGGGGACACATTCAGTACTTC.

This chain connects TRBV4-2 to TRBJ2-5; 10 bases agree with TRBD2. J lost 11 bases, V lost 1 base, and 16 bases had no gene match. The CDR3 has 17 amino acids. CDR1 is LGHNA and CDR2 is YNFKEQ in the germline V gene. DNA of the CDR3: TGTGCCAGCAGCCAAGGGGCTAGCGGGGGAATACACAATGAGCAGTACTTC. As protein: CASSQGASGGIHNEQYF.

This chain uses TRBV5-1 with TRBJ2-7; the D gene is possibly TRBD2 (5 bases). CDR1 SGHRS and CDR2 YFSETQ come from the germline V gene. V was trimmed by 5 bases and J by 2 bases, leaving 8 bases between them. The CDR3 sequence is 12 residues long. The DNA of the CDR3 is TGCGCCAGCAGGAGGGAACCCTACGAGCAGTACTTC. This gives the protein CASRREPYEQYF. The full variable domain, with the rest looked up from reference TRBV5-1 and TRBJ2-7, is KAGVTQTPRYLIKTRGQQVTLSCSPISGHRSVSWYQQTPGQGLQFLFEYFSETQRNKGNFPGRFSGRQFSNSRSEMNVSTLELGDSALYLCASRREPYEQYFGPGTRLTVT.

The sample holds a few counts of this clonotype. This sequence joins TRBV5-4 and TRBJ2-5, with D possibly matching TRBD2 (6 bases). Germline CDR1 is SGHNT and CDR2 is YYREEE (reference sequence). This CDR3 region has 15 residues. The V gene lost 4 bases and the J gene lost 0 bases, with 13 bases spanning the gap. This CDR3 reads CASSLEGRHQETQYF. The CDR3 coding sequence is TGTGCCAGCAGCCTGGAGGGGCGGCACCAAGAGACCCAGTACTTC.

This chain connects TRBV7-2 to TRBJ2-4; possibly TRBD1 for D (7 bases). Germline values: CDR1 SGHTA, CDR2 FQGNSA. The CDR3 loop spans 14 amino acids. V lost 5 bases and J lost 7, with 15 bases in between. The DNA of the CDR3 is TGTGCCAGCAGCGCGTCCAGGGGGAGGAACATTCAGTACTTC. Translated: CASSASRGRNIQYF.

This chain links TRBV28 with TRBJ1-2; D is ambiguous. The V gene's germline CDR1 is MDHEN and CDR2 SYDVKM. The CDR3 totals 12 residues. Trimming took off 6 bases at V and 10 bases at J, with 15 bases between the two ends. CDR3 residues: CASSPPLSHYTF. For the CDR3, the DNA is TGTGCCAGCAGCCCACCACTCTCCCACTACACCTTC.

This clonotype was seen repeatedly, ten times or more. The chain links TRBV27 to TRBJ2-1; 9 nucleotides match TRBD2. The germline V gene has CDR1 MNHEY and CDR2 SMNVEV (reference sequence). This CDR3 comprises 15 residues. J lost 5 bases, V lost 3 bases, and 5 bases had no gene match. The DNA for the CDR3 is TGTGCCAGCAGTTTCGGCGGGGGGGCCCACAATGAGCAGTTCTTC. It is translated as CASSFGGGAHNEQFF.

The genes are TRBV7-8 and TRBJ2-1; TRBD2 agrees at 8 bases. This CDR3 has 17 amino acids. The trim removed 6 bases at V and 5 bases at J, leaving 15 bases unmatched. Looked up from germline, CDR1 is SGHVS and CDR2 is FQNEAQ. The CDR3 DNA is TGTGCCAGCAGGCCACGCACTCGGGGACTAGTGGACAATGAGCAGTTCTTC. This translates into CASRPRTRGLVDNEQFF.

The table lists this clonotype with many counts. The chain is built from TRBV29-1 and TRBJ2-7; D is unclear. Deletions cut 7 bases from V and 3 bases from J, with 7 bases between. The CDR3 extends over 10 amino acids. Germline CDR1 is SQVTM and CDR2 is ANQGSEA. This chain's CDR3 is CSAVDYEQYF. CDR3 in DNA: TGCAGCGCCGTCGACTACGAGCAGTACTTC.

In its sample, this clonotype was seen a few times. The V gene is TRBV6-5, the J gene TRBJ2-7, with 8 bases that match TRBD2. V shed 2 bases and J 5 bases; nucleotides not matched to a gene: 8. Germline CDR1 MNHEY, CDR2 SVGAGI. CDR3 length: 15 residues. The chain's CDR3 is CASSYRRLANNEQYF. CDR3 in DNA: TGTGCCAGCAGTTACCGGAGACTAGCGAACAACGAGCAGTACTTC.

This clonotype came up a few times. The chain joins TRBV28 to TRBJ2-7, with 7 bases that match TRBD1. The CDR3 is 14 amino acids. In germline, CDR1 is MDHEN, CDR2 SYDVKM. V was pared by 5 bases and J by 8 bases, with 12 bases of the junction left unmatched. The CDR3 region has the DNA TGTGCCAGCAGTGCCCCCGGACAGGCCAGAAAGCAGTACTTC. Protein sequence: CASSAPGQARKQYF.

This chain connects TRBV12-3 or TRBV12-4 to TRBJ2-3; 11 bases are shared with TRBD2. Trimming removed 2 bases from V and 8 bases from J; junction bases left unmatched: 9. The CDR3 runs 16 residues. CDR3 residues: CASSLLAGGGSGTQYF. The CDR3 DNA follows: TGTGCCAGCAGTTTACTAGCGGGGGGTGGGTCGGGTACGCAGTATTTT.